This TCR beta chain was identified in a study of blood T cell repertoires in COVID-19. Turning to the study itself: Spain, Italy and the United States supplied samples that represented acute and convalescent COVID-19. T cells, B-cell-depleted T cells, or PBMCs supplied cDNA or gDNA.

As processed by the authors: Amplification with reference gene primers provided the estimates of nucleated cell counts. Profiling relied on immunoSEQ multiplex PCR, and the TCRdb table lists in-frame clones only, not all of them. V, J and clone size derive from that table, while D and trimming were established from the DNA sequence. This sample has a few hundred thousand clones, with approximately 89% found just once. Seattle enrolled patients during active infection and tracked them longitudinally. The CDR3 extends over 16 amino acids. Germline CDR1 reads MDHEN; CDR2 reads SYDVKM. The V gene lost 7 bases and the J gene lost 9 bases, with 25 bases spanning the gap.

This chain connects TRBV28 to TRBJ2-1; the D gene is possibly TRBD2 (6 bases). This TCR was recovered from a woman in her twenties or thirties with COVID-19, enrolled during active disease. Sequencing used peripheral blood. The chain's CDR3 is CASTPIGWGGASEQFF. The CDR3 DNA follows: TGTGCCAGCACTCCAATAGGGTGGGGCGGGGCTAGTGAGCAGTTCTTC. The full variable domain, completed using reference TRBV28 and TRBJ2-1, is DVKVTQSSRYLVKRTGEKVFLECVQDMDHENMFWYRQDPGLGLRLIYFSYDVKMKEKGDIPEGYSVSREKKERFSLILESASTNQTSMYLCASTPIGWGGASEQFFGPGTRLTVL.